Described below is a single T cell receptor beta chain sequence and its context. The data stem from a study of blood T cell repertoires in COVID-19. Study background: Italy, Spain and the United States were the sources of the convalescent and acute COVID-19 samples.

Assignment of participants to cohorts was predicated upon participant-reported clinical history. For recovered donors of Cohort 3, there were two negative PCRs, clearance, or symptom resolution. Germline loops: CDR1 LNHDA, CDR2 SQIVND (reference sequence). The CDR3 sequence is 14 residues long. V was clipped by 5 bases and J by 0 bases; unmatched bases: 4. In the study's own analysis: Using reference gene primer amplification, nucleated cell counts were estimated. Profiling relied on immunoSEQ multiplex PCR, and the TCRdb table lists in-frame clones only, not all of them. V and J calls plus clone size are reproduced from that table; the DNA served to infer D and trimming. The sample contains more than 200,000 clones, about 93% of which appear only once.

The sequenced sample was PBMCs or T cells enriched from blood (not recorded which). The source of this sequence is a woman aged 18 to 35 who had recovered from COVID-19. The chain combines TRBV19 with TRBJ2-7; TRBD1 agrees at 7 bases. For the CDR3, the DNA is TGTGCCAGTAGTGCGGACAGGAGCTCCTACGAGCAGTACTTC. It yields the protein CASSADRSSYEQYF.